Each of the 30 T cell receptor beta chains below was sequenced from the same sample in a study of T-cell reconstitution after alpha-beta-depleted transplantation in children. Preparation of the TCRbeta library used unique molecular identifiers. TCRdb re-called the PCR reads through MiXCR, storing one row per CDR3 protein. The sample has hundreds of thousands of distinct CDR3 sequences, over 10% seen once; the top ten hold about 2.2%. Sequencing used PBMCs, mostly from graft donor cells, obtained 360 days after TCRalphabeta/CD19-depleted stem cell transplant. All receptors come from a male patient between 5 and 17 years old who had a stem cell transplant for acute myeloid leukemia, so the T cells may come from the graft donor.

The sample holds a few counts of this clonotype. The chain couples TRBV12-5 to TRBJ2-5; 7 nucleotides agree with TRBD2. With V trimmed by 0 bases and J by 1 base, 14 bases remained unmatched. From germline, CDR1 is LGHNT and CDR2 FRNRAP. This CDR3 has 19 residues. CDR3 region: CASGLVRLSGRDSQETQYF. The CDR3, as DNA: TGTGCTAGTGGTTTGGTACGACTATCGGGGAGGGATTCCCAAGAGACCCAGTACTTC. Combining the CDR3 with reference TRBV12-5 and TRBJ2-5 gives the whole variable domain DARVTQTPRHKVTEMGQEVTMRCQPILGHNTVFWYRQTMMQGLELLAYFRNRAPLDDSGMPKDRFSAEMPDATLATLKIQPSEPRDSAVYFCASGLVRLSGRDSQETQYFGPGTRLLVL.

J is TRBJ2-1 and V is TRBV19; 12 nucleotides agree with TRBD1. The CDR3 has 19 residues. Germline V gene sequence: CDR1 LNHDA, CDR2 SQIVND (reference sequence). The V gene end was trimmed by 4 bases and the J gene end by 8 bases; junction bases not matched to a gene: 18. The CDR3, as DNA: TGTGCCAGTAGTAGGGGACAGGGGGCCCCGCGGGAGATCGAGGATGAGCAGTTCTTC. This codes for CASSRGQGAPREIEDEQFF.

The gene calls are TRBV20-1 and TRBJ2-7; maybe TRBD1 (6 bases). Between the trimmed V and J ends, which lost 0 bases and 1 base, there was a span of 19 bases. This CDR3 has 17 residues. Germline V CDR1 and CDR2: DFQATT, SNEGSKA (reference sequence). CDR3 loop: CSARDAQQGGGSYEQYF. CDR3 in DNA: TGCAGTGCTAGAGATGCTCAACAGGGTGGCGGATCCTACGAGCAGTACTTC.

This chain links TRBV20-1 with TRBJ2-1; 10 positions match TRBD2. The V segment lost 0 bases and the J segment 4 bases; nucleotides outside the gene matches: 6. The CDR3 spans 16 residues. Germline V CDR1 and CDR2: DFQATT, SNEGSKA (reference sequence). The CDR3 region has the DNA TGCAGTGCTAGAGATCATGGACTAGCGGTTTACAATGAGCAGTTCTTC. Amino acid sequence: CSARDHGLAVYNEQFF.

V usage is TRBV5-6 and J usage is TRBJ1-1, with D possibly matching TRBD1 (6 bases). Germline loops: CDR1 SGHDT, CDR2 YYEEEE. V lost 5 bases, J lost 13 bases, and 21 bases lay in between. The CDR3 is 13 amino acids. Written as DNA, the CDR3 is TGTGCCAGCAGTCAGCCGGGACACCTAAAGGGTTTCTTT. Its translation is CASSQPGHLKGFF.

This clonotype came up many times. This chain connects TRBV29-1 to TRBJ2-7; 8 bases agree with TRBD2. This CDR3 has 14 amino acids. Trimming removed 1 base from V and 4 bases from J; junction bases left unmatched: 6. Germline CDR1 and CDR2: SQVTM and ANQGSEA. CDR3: CSVEGASGRYEQYF. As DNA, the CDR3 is TGCAGCGTTGAAGGAGCAAGCGGGAGATACGAGCAGTACTTC.

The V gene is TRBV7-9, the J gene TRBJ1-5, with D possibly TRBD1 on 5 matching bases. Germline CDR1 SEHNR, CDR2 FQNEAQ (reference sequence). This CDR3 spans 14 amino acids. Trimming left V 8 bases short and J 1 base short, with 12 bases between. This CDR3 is CASSDRDSNQPQHF. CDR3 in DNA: TGTGCCAGCTCCGATCGGGACAGCAATCAGCCCCAGCATTTT.

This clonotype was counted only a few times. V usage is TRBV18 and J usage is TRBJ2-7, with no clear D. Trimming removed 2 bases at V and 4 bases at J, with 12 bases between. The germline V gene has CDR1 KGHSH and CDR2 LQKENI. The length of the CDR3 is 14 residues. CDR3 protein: CASSPIGTRYEQYF. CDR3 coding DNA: TGTGCCAGCTCACCAATCGGCACCAGATACGAGCAGTACTTC.

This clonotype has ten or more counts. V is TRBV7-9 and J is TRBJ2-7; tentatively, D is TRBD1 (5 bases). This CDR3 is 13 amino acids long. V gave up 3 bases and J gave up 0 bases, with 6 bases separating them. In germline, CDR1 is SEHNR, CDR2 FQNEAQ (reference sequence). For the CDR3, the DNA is TGTGCCAGCAGCTTCGACAGCTCCTACGAGCAGTACTTC. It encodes CASSFDSSYEQYF. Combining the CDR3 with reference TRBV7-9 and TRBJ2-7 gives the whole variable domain DTGVSQNPRHKITKRGQNVTFRCDPISEHNRLYWYRQTLGQGPEFLTYFQNEAQLEKSRLLSDRFSAERPKGSFSTLEIQRTEQGDSAMYLCASSFDSSYEQYFGPGTRLTVT.

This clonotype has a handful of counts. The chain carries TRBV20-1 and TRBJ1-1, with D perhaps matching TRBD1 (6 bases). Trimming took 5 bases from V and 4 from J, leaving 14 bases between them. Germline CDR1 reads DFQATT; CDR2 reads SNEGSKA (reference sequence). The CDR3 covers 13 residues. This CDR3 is CSARTGMSTEAFF. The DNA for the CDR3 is TGCAGTGCTCGTACAGGGATGAGCACTGAAGCTTTCTTT.

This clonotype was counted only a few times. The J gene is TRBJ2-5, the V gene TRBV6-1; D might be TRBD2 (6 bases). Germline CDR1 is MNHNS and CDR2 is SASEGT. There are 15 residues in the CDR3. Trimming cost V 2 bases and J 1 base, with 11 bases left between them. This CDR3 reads CASSELRGLQETQYF. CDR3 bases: TGTGCCAGCAGTGAATTGCGGGGCCTCCAAGAGACCCAGTACTTC.

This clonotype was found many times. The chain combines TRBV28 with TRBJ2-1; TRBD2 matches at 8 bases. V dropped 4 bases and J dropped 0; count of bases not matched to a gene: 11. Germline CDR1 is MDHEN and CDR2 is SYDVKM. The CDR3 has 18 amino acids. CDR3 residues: CASSSRTVAGPSYNEQFF. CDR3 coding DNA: TGTGCCAGCAGTTCAAGGACGGTAGCGGGACCCTCCTACAATGAGCAGTTCTTC.

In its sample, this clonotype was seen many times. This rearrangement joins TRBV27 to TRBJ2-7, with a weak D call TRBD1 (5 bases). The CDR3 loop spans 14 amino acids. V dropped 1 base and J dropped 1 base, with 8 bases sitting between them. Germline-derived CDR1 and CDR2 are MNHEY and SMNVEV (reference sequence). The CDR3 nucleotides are TGTGCCAGCAGTTTATGGGGCGGATCCTACGAGCAGTACTTC. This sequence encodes CASSLWGGSYEQYF.

The CDR3 region has the DNA TGCGCCAGCACCCCAGGACACCTGGGAATGAACAATGAGCAGTTCTTC. Residues: CASTPGHLGMNNEQFF. The chain carries TRBV10-2 and TRBJ2-1; D may be TRBD1 (5 bases). This CDR3 comprises 16 residues. V was cut by 7 bases and J by 5 bases, with 21 bases left in between. Germline V lookup: CDR1 WSHSY, CDR2 SAAADI.

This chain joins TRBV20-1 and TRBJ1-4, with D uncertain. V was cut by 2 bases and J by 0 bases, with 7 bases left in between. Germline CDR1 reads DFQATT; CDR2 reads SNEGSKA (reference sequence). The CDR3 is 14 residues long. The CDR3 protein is CSARRDATNEKLFF. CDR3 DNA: TGCAGTGCTAGAAGGGATGCAACTAATGAAAAACTGTTTTTT.

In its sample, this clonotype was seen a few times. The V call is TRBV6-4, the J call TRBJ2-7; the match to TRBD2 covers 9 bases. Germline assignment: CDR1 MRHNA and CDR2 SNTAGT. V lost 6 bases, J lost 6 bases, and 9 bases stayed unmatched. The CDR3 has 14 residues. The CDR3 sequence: CASRELAGSPEQYF. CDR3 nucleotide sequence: TGTGCCAGCAGGGAACTAGCGGGTTCCCCCGAGCAGTACTTC.

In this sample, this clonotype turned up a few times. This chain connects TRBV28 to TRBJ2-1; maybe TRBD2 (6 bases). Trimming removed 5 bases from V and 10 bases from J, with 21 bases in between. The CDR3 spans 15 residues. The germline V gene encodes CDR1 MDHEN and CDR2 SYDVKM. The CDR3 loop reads CASSRPTTSLGEQFF. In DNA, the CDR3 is TGTGCCAGCAGTCGCCCCACCACTAGCCTAGGGGAGCAGTTCTTC.

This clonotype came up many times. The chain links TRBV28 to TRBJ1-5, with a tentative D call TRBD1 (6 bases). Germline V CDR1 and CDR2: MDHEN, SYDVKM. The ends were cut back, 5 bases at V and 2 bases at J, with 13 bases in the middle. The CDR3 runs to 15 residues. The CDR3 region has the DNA TGTGCCAGCAGTCCTAGGGGGGAAGGCAATCAGCCCCAGCATTTT. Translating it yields CASSPRGEGNQPQHF.

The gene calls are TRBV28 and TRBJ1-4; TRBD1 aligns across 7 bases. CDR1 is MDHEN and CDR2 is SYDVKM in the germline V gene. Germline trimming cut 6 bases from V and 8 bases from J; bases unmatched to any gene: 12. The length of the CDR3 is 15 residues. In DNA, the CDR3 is TGTGCCAGCAGCCCTAGACAGGGATTAGGAGAAAAACTGTTTTTT. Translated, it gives CASSPRQGLGEKLFF.

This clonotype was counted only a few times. The CDR3 DNA reads TGTGCCAGCACCTGGGGCAGGGGGCGGTATCAGCCCCAGCATTTT. Encoded protein: CASTWGRGRYQPQHF. The rearrangement links TRBV28 to TRBJ1-5, with 8 bases fitting TRBD1. Germline V CDR1 and CDR2: MDHEN, SYDVKM. This CDR3 comprises 15 residues. Losses at the gene ends were 7 bases for V and 5 bases for J; bases not matched to a gene: 10.

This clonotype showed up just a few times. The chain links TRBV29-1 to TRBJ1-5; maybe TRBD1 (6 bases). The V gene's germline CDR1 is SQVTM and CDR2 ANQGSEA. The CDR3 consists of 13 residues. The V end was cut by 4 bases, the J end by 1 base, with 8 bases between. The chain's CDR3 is CSVVGGSNQPQHF. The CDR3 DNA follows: TGCAGCGTTGTAGGGGGGAGCAATCAGCCCCAGCATTTT.

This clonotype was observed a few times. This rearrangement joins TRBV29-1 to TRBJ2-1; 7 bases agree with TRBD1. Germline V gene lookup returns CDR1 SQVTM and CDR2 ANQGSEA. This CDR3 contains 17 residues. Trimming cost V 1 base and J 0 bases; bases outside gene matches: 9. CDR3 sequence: CSVEAFPGGSSYNEQFF. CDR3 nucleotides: TGCAGCGTTGAAGCGTTTCCAGGGGGTAGCTCCTACAATGAGCAGTTCTTC.

The CDR3 loop is CSALTGLTTGELFF. CDR3 nucleotide sequence: TGCAGTGCCTTGACAGGGTTAACAACCGGGGAGCTGTTTTTT. The chain carries TRBV20-1 and TRBJ2-2, with 7 nucleotides matching TRBD1. The junction had 9 bases not matched to a gene; V was cut back by 6 bases and J by 5 bases. Germline assignment: CDR1 DFQATT and CDR2 SNEGSKA (reference sequence). This CDR3 is built from 14 residues.

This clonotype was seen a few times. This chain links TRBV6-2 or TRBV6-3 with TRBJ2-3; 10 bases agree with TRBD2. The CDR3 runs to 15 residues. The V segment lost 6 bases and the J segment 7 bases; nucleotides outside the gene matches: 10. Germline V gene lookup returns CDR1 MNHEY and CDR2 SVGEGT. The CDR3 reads CASSRGLAVANTQYF. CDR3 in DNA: TGTGCCAGCAGCCGCGGACTAGCGGTCGCCAATACGCAGTATTTT.

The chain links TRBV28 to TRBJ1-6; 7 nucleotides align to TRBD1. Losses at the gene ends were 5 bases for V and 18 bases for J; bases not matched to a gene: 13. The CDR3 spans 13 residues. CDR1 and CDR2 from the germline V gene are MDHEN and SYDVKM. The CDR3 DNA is TGTGCCAGCAGTGAACCGGTTCAGGGGGGAACCCACTTT. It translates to CASSEPVQGGTHF.

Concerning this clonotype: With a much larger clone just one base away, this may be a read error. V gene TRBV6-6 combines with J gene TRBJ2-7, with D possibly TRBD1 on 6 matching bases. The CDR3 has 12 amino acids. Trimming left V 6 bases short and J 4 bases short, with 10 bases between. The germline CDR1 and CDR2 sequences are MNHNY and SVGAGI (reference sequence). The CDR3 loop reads CASSFGQYEQYF. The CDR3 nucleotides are TGTGCCAGCAGCTTCGGACAGTACGAGCAGTACTTC.

This chain's CDR3 is CSAREWDRTYGYTF. In nucleotides, the CDR3 is TGCAGTGCTAGAGAGTGGGACAGAACTTATGGCTACACCTTC. This chain links TRBV20-1 with TRBJ1-2; 7 bases are shared with TRBD1. The V and J ends lost 0 bases and 5 bases, in that order; junction bases with no gene match: 6. This CDR3 is built from 14 residues. The germline CDR1 and CDR2 sequences are DFQATT and SNEGSKA (reference sequence).

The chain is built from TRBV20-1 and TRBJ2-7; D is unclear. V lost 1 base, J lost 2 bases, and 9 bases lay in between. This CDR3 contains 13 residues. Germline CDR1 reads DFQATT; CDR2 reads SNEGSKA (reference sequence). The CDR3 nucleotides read TGCAGTGCTAGAGCCGAGACACCCTACGAGCAGTACTTC. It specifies CSARAETPYEQYF.

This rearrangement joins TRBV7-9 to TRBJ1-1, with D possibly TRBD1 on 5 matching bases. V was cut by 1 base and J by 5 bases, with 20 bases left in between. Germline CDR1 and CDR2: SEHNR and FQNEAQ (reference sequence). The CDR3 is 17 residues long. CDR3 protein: CASSLGGESIGRTEAFF. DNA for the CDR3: TGTGCCAGCAGCTTAGGAGGGGAATCGATCGGGAGGACTGAAGCTTTCTTT. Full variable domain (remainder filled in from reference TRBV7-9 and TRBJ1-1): DTGVSQNPRHKITKRGQNVTFRCDPISEHNRLYWYRQTLGQGPEFLTYFQNEAQLEKSRLLSDRFSAERPKGSFSTLEIQRTEQGDSAMYLCASSLGGESIGRTEAFFGQGTRLTVV.

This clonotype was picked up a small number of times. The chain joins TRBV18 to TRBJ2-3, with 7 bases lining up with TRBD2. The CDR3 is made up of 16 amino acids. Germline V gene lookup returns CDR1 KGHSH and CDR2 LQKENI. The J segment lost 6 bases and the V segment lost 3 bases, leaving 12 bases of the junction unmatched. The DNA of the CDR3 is TGTGCCAGCTCACCGCGTCGAGCGGGGTTGATTGATACGCAGTATTTT. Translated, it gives CASSPRRAGLIDTQYF.